Listed below are T cell receptor beta chains from one sample, sequenced in a study of human T cells and chemical hapten exposure. Each CDR3 protein gets one entry after TCRdb re-called the RACE reads with MiXCR. The sample lists approximately 74,000 distinct CDR3 sequences; around a third were seen once. This material consisted of whole blood, taken in connection with sensitization to the hapten diphenylcyclopropenone (DPC). The receptors were gathered from a man aged 35-49 years with alopecia areata. Some clones in this sample may be carry-over from other donors' samples. CDR3s include the opening cysteine and the closing phenylalanine or tryptophan. A D gene is named only where the DNA matches it firmly. Some rows mark clone size as missing; the rest say once, few, many or name a class of expanded clone.

J,D,size,V,DNA,CDR3
TRBJ2-1,.,few,TRBV24-1,TGTGCCACCAGTGATTTGGGAGGGGTCGAGCAGTTCTTC,CATSDLGGVEQFF
TRBJ2-2,.,.,TRBV20-1,TGCAGTGCTAGAGAGTCCCCAGGGACGGGGGACACCGGGGAGCTGTTTTTT,CSARESPGTGDTGELFF
TRBJ2-1,.,.,TRBV7-6,TGTGCCAGCAGCCCCTTGGGATCCAATGAGCAGTTCTTC,CASSPLGSNEQFF
TRBJ2-7,.,.,TRBV7-9,TGTGCCAGCAGCTTACCGACAGACTACGAGCAGTACTTC,CASSLPTDYEQYF
TRBJ2-4,.,.,TRBV6-5,TGTGCCAGCCCGGGCCTCAACATTCAGTACTTC,CASPGLNIQYF
TRBJ1-1,.,.,TRBV29-1,TGCAGCGTTGAAGTACAGCAGAACACTGAAGCTTTCTTT,CSVEVQQNTEAFF
TRBJ1-5,.,.,TRBV6-1,TGTGCCAGCAGTGGGGGGGGCAATCAGCCCCAGCATTTT,CASSGGGNQPQHF
TRBJ1-1,.,.,TRBV6-6,TGTGCCAGCAAACCAGGGAAGGGTGCGACGAACACTGAAGCTTTCTTT,CASKPGKGATNTEAFF
TRBJ1-1,TRBD1,.,TRBV12-3/TRBV12-4,TGTGCCAGCAGTTTATCGTACAGGGGGAACACTGAAGCTTTCTTT,CASSLSYRGNTEAFF
TRBJ2-7,.,few,TRBV6-5,TGTGCCAGCAGGGCCCGGGGGGCTAGTAACGAGCAGTACTTC,CASRARGASNEQYF
TRBJ2-4,TRBD1,.,TRBV12-3/TRBV12-4,TGTGCCACCCAGTTACAGGGGCCTGGAAACATTCAGTACTTC,CATQLQGPGNIQYF
TRBJ1-5,TRBD1,.,TRBV6-5,TGTGCCAGCAGTGCCGACAGGGTAGGCAATCAGCCCCAGCATTTT,CASSADRVGNQPQHF
TRBJ2-7,TRBD2,.,TRBV12-3/TRBV12-4,TGTGCCAGCAGTTCTCGAGCGGGAGGGATGTACGAGCAGTACTTC,CASSSRAGGMYEQYF
TRBJ2-1,TRBD2,.,TRBV20-1,TGCAGTGCTGATCCTTCCCTAGCGGGGGATTCCTACAATGAGCAGTTCTTC,CSADPSLAGDSYNEQFF
TRBJ2-4,.,.,TRBV23-1,TGCGCCAGCAGTCAAAAGGGCCCTCAGTACTTC,CASSQKGPQYF
TRBJ1-2,.,.,TRBV7-6,TGTGCCAGCAGCTTAGTCCCTGGGGACCGGGTGGATGGCTACACCTTC,CASSLVPGDRVDGYTF
TRBJ2-5,TRBD2,.,TRBV9,TGTGCCAGCAGCACGGGACTAGCGGGAGGAGAGACCCAGTACTTC,CASSTGLAGGETQYF
TRBJ1-2,.,few,TRBV25-1,TGTGCCAGCAGCTTTAACGGGCCGACTGGCTACACCTTC,CASSFNGPTGYTF
TRBJ2-6,.,.,TRBV12-3/TRBV12-4,TGTGCCAGCAGTTTTTCTCCAGAGGGGGTTTCTTCTGGGGCCAACGTCCTGACTTTC,CASSFSPEGVSSGANVLTF
TRBJ2-3,.,.,TRBV5-5,TGTGCCAGCAGCTTGGACATTACAGATACGCAGTATTTT,CASSLDITDTQYF
TRBJ1-5,TRBD1,.,TRBV4-3,TGCGCCAGCAGCCAAGATTGGGACAGGGTAGACGGTCAGCCCCAGCATTTT,CASSQDWDRVDGQPQHF
TRBJ2-7,.,.,TRBV12-3/TRBV12-4,TGTGCCAGCAGTTTAATGACAGGAGGGCACGAGCAGTACTTC,CASSLMTGGHEQYF